This T cell receptor (beta chain) appears in the sequencing data of a study of identical twins. Study-wide results and caveats: Alpha sequences out of frame and shared by twins had excess low generation probability. The more abundant beta clonotypes in cord blood had fewer insertions, and memory repertoires did not show this.

Among all donors, each was a healthy Caucasian. Germline assignment: CDR1 SNHLY and CDR2 FYNNEI. Trimming cost V 10 bases and J 6 bases; bases outside gene matches: 10. This CDR3 has 13 amino acids. This clonotype showed up just once. Its cognate antigen is unknown. Unique molecular identifiers were in the cDNA, with template-switch universal primer binding. TCRdb reanalysed the 5' RACE reads using MiXCR and keeps one entry per CDR3 protein. This table has 400,000 to 500,000 distinct CDR3 sequences, around 18% appearing once. The sequencing sample was made of naive T cells sorted from blood. The clonotype originates from a man aged 45-60 years in good health. The chain is built from TRBV2 and TRBJ2-7; 9 bases align to TRBD2. CDR3 coding DNA: TGTGCCATCGCCGGGACTAGCCTTTCCGAGCAGTACTTC. Protein product: CAIAGTSLSEQYF.